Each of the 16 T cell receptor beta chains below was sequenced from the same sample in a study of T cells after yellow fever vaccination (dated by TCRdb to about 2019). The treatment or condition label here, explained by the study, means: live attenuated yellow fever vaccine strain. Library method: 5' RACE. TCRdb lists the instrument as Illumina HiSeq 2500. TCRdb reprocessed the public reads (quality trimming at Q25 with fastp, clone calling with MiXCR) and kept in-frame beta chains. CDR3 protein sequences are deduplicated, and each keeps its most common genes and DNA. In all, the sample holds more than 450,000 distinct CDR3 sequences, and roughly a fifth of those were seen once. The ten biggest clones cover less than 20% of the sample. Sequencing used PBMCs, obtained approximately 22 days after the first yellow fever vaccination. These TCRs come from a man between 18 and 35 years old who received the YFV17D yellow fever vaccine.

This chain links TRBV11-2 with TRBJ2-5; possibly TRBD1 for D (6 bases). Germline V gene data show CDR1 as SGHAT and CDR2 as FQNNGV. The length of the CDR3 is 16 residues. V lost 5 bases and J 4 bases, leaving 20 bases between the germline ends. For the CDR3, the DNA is TGTGCCAGCAGCCCCGTCGGGCAGGGGTTGCGAGAGACCCAGTACTTC. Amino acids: CASSPVGQGLRETQYF.

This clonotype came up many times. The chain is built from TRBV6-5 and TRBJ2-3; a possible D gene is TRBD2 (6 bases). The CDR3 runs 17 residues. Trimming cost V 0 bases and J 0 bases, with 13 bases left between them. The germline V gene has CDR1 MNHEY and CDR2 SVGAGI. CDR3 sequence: CASSYSSGLRSTDTQYF. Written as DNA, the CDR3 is TGTGCCAGCAGTTACTCGAGCGGGCTAAGAAGCACAGATACGCAGTATTTT.

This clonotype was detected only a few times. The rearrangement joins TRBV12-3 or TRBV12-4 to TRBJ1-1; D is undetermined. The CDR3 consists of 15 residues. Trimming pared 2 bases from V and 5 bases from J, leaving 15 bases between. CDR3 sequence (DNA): TGTGCCAGCAGTTTAAGCGGTGGAGCGGGAACTGAAGCTTTCTTT. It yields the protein CASSLSGGAGTEAFF.

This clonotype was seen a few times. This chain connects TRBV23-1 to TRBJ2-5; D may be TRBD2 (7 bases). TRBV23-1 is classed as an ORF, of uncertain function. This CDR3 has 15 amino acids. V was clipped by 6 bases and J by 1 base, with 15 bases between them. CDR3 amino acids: CASSRNGGPQETQYF. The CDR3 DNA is TGCGCCAGCAGCAGGAACGGGGGGCCCCAAGAGACCCAGTACTTC.

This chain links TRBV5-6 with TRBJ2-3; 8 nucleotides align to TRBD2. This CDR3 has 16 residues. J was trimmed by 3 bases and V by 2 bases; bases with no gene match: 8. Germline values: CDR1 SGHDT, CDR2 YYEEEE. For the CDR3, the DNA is TGTGCCAGCAGCTTTTTGAGCGGGGGTCCGACAGATACGCAGTATTTT. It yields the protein CASSFLSGGPTDTQYF.

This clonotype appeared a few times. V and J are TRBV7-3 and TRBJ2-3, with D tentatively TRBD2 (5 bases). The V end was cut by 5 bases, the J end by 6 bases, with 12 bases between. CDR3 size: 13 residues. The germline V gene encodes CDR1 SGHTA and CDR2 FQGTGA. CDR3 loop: CASSVGLSDTQYF. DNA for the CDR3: TGTGCCAGCAGCGTCGGACTGTCGGATACGCAGTATTTT.

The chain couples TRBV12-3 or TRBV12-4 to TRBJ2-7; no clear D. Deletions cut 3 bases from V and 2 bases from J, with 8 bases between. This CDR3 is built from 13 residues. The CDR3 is CASSFSLTYEQYF. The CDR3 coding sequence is TGTGCCAGCAGTTTTTCCCTGACCTACGAGCAGTACTTC.

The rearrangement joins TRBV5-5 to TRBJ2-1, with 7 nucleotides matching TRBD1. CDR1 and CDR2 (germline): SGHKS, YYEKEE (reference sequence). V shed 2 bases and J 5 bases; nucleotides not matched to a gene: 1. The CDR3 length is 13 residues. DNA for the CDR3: TGTGCCAGCAGCTTTACAGGGGACAATGAGCAGTTCTTC. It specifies CASSFTGDNEQFF.

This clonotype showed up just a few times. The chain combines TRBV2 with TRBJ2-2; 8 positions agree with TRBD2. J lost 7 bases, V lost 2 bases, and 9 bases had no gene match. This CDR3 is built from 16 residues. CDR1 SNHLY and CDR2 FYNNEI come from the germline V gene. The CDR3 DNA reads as TGTGCCAGCAGTGAACCGGCGGGGGGATACGGCGGGGAGCTGTTTTTT. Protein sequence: CASSEPAGGYGGELFF.

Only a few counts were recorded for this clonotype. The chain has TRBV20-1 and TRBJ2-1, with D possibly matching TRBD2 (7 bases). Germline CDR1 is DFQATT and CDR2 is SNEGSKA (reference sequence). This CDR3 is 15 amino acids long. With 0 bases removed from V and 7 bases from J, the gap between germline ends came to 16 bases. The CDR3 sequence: CSARDRVGGLNEQFF. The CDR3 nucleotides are TGCAGTGCTAGAGATCGGGTCGGGGGGCTTAATGAGCAGTTCTTC.

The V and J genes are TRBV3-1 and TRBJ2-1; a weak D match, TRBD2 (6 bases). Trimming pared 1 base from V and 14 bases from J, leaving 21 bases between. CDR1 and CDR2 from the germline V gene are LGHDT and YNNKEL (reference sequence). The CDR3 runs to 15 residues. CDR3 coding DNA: TGTGCCAGCAGCCAAGTTTCCAGCGGGTCCCTCCAGGAGTTCTTC. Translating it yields CASSQVSSGSLQEFF.

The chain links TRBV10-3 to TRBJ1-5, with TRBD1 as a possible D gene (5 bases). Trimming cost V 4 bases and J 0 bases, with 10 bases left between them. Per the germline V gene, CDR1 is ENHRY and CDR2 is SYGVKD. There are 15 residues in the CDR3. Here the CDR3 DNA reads TGTGCCATCAGTGCGGACATTGGTAGCAATCAGCCCCAGCATTTT. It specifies CAISADIGSNQPQHF.

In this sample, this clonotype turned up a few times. The CDR3 loop is CASTTTGWEQYF. CDR3 DNA: TGTGCCAGCACTACCACAGGGTGGGAGCAGTACTTC. The chain couples TRBV2 to TRBJ2-7, with D possibly matching TRBD1 (6 bases). Germline V CDR1 and CDR2: SNHLY, FYNNEI. This CDR3 contains 12 residues. V was shortened by 7 bases and J by 7 bases, with 14 bases between the two germline ends.

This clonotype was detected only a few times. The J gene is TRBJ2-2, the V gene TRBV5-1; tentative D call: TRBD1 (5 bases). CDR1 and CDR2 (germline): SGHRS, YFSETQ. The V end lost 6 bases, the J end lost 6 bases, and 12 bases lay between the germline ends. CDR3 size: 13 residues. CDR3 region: CASNTQGPGELFF. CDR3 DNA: TGCGCCAGCAACACTCAGGGCCCCGGGGAGCTGTTTTTT.

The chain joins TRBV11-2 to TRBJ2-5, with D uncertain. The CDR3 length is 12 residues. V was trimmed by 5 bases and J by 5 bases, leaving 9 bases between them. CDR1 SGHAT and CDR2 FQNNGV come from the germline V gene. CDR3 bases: TGTGCCAGCAGCCTCAAGCCGGAGACCCAGTACTTC. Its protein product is CASSLKPETQYF.

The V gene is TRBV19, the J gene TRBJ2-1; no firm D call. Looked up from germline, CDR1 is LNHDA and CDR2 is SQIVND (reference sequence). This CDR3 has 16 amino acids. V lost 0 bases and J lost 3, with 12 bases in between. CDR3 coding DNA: TGTGCCAGTAGTATAGATCTGAGGTCCTACTACAATGAGCAGTTCTTC. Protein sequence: CASSIDLRSYYNEQFF.